This record concerns one T cell receptor (beta chain) sequence. Its antigen is not identified. The germline V gene has CDR1 MNHEY and CDR2 SMNVEV (reference sequence). This CDR3 comprises 14 residues. V dropped 5 bases and J dropped 4; count of bases not matched to a gene: 5. The data derive from a study of shared clonotypes between healthy human individuals. Study results and caveats: Naive subsets generally exceeded memory subsets in estimated richness.

Terminally differentiated effector memory CD45RA+ cells were excluded from the naive CD8 cells, which were CD45RO-negative and positively selected for CCR7. The data were produced by immunoSEQ multiplex PCR, yet TCRdb's version contains in-frame clones alone and is incomplete. This repertoire shows about 2.1 million clones, about 93% found once; its top ten account for 1.5% to 2%. The chain carries TRBV27 and TRBJ2-3; 8 nucleotides align to TRBD1. The sequence was collected from a man between 18 and 29 years old in good health. Some clones in this sample may be carry-over from other donors' samples. The sequencing input was naive CD8+ T cells from PBMCs. CDR3 in amino acids: CASSGWTGPDTQYF. In DNA form, the CDR3 reads TGTGCCAGCAGTGGCTGGACAGGGCCAGATACGCAGTATTTT.